These T cell receptor beta chains were read from a single sample in a study of type 1 and type 2 diabetes patients. TCRdb processed the multiplex PCR reads anew with MiXCR; each CDR3 protein has one entry. Of fewer than 350,000 distinct CDR3 sequences in the sample, around 47% are singletons; the top ten hold roughly 13%. Input material: peripheral blood mononuclear cells (PBMCs). The receptors shown here come from a man in his late teens or twenties with type 2 diabetes. Both conserved end residues are part of each CDR3. The D gene is left open where the match is weak. Some rows mark clone size as missing; the rest say once, few, many or name a class of expanded clone.

V gene: TRBV10-3; clone size: many; J gene: TRBJ2-7; D gene: NA; CDR3 DNA: TGTGCCATCAGCGCTGACAACAGTCGGGACGAGCAGTACTTC; CDR3 protein: CAISADNSRDEQYF
V gene: TRBV28; clone size: NA; J gene: TRBJ1-4; D gene: TRBD1; CDR3 DNA: TGTGCCAGCATTCAACAGGGGGCTCAAGAAAAACTGTTTTTT; CDR3 protein: CASIQQGAQEKLFF
V gene: TRBV28; clone size: NA; J gene: TRBJ2-7; D gene: NA; CDR3 DNA: TGTGCCAGCAGTTCGGTCCCTACCCCCTACGAGCAGTACTTC; CDR3 protein: CASSSVPTPYEQYF
V gene: TRBV9; clone size: NA; J gene: TRBJ2-2; D gene: TRBD1; CDR3 DNA: TGTGCCAGCAGCGCGACGGGACAGGGGACCCCCGGGGAGCTGTTTTTT; CDR3 protein: CASSATGQGTPGELFF
V gene: TRBV11-2; clone size: NA; J gene: TRBJ2-5; D gene: NA; CDR3 DNA: TGTGCCAGCAGCTTAGAAACGCGGGAGACCCAGTACTTC; CDR3 protein: CASSLETRETQYF
V gene: TRBV7-8; clone size: NA; J gene: TRBJ2-1; D gene: NA; CDR3 DNA: TGTGCCAGCAGCTCCCGGACAGCGCACAATGAGCAGTTCTTC; CDR3 protein: CASSSRTAHNEQFF
V gene: TRBV2; clone size: many; J gene: TRBJ2-7; D gene: TRBD2; CDR3 DNA: TGTGCCAGCAGTAGACTAGCGGGAGGACTATACGAGCAGTACTTC; CDR3 protein: CASSRLAGGLYEQYF
V gene: TRBV19; clone size: NA; J gene: TRBJ2-5; D gene: TRBD2; CDR3 DNA: TGTGCCAGTAGTATAGGGAGCGGGAGTGTGGTCTTC; CDR3 protein: CASSIGSGSVVF
V gene: TRBV2; clone size: NA; J gene: TRBJ2-7; D gene: NA; CDR3 DNA: TGTGCCAGCAATCCCCAACACCTATACGAGCAGTACTTC; CDR3 protein: CASNPQHLYEQYF
V gene: TRBV19; clone size: once; J gene: TRBJ2-1; D gene: TRBD2; CDR3 DNA: TGTGCCAGTAGTATACGATCCGGGACTATAAGCGATGAGCAGTTCTTC; CDR3 protein: CASSIRSGTISDEQFF
V gene: TRBV12-3/TRBV12-4; clone size: NA; J gene: TRBJ1-4; D gene: TRBD1; CDR3 DNA: TGTGCCAGCCAGACAGGGAGTGAAAAACTGTTTTTT; CDR3 protein: CASQTGSEKLFF
V gene: TRBV4-3; clone size: NA; J gene: TRBJ2-1; D gene: TRBD2; CDR3 DNA: TGCGCCAGCAGCCAAACCCATAGCGGGGGACTATACAATGAGCAGTTCTTC; CDR3 protein: CASSQTHSGGLYNEQFF
V gene: TRBV18; clone size: NA; J gene: TRBJ1-1; D gene: NA; CDR3 DNA: TGTGCCAGCTCCCCCGGGCTTGATCAAGCTTTCTTT; CDR3 protein: CASSPGLDQAFF
V gene: TRBV29-1; clone size: few; J gene: TRBJ1-2; D gene: NA; CDR3 DNA: TGCAGCGTTGAAAACCTGCTCGATGGCTACACCTTC; CDR3 protein: CSVENLLDGYTF
V gene: TRBV7-3; clone size: few; J gene: TRBJ2-4; D gene: NA; CDR3 DNA: TGTGCCAGCAGCTTAAGGGGGGGCGCTTTGGGCATTCAGTACTTC; CDR3 protein: CASSLRGGALGIQYF
V gene: TRBV7-2; clone size: NA; J gene: TRBJ2-5; D gene: TRBD1; CDR3 DNA: TGTGCCAGCAGCTTACGGACAGGACAAGAGACCCAGTACTTC; CDR3 protein: CASSLRTGQETQYF
V gene: TRBV28; clone size: many; J gene: TRBJ2-7; D gene: TRBD2; CDR3 DNA: TGTGCCAGCGGCCGTGAGACTAGCGGGAGTGACGAGCAGTACTTC; CDR3 protein: CASGRETSGSDEQYF
V gene: TRBV7-2; clone size: many; J gene: TRBJ2-7; D gene: TRBD1; CDR3 DNA: TGTGCCAGCAGCTCCCGGACAGGAGCCTACGAGCAGTACTTC; CDR3 protein: CASSSRTGAYEQYF
V gene: TRBV11-1; clone size: NA; J gene: TRBJ1-4; D gene: NA; CDR3 DNA: TGTGCCAGCAGCTCCAGGACAGCGAAGAATGAAAAACTGTTTTTT; CDR3 protein: CASSSRTAKNEKLFF
V gene: TRBV20-1; clone size: many; J gene: TRBJ2-1; D gene: TRBD2; CDR3 DNA: TGCAGTGGAGGGTTTGGGCGGGAGGCGGGTGAGCAGTTCTTC; CDR3 protein: CSGGFGREAGEQFF
V gene: TRBV2; clone size: few; J gene: TRBJ2-3; D gene: TRBD2; CDR3 DNA: TGTGCCAGCAGCAAGGGCGGGAGTTATGATACGCAGTATTTT; CDR3 protein: CASSKGGSYDTQYF
V gene: TRBV7-6; clone size: NA; J gene: TRBJ1-1; D gene: NA; CDR3 DNA: TGTGCCAGCAGCTTGAAGACAGGGAACACTGAAGCTTTCTTT; CDR3 protein: CASSLKTGNTEAFF
V gene: TRBV29-1; clone size: NA; J gene: TRBJ2-2; D gene: NA; CDR3 DNA: TGCAGCGCCCACTCGCCCTTCACCGGGGAGCTGTTTTTT; CDR3 protein: CSAHSPFTGELFF
V gene: TRBV2; clone size: NA; J gene: TRBJ1-4; D gene: TRBD1; CDR3 DNA: TGTGCCACCGGTCCCGGGACAGGGTTTGATGAAAAACTGTTTTTT; CDR3 protein: CATGPGTGFDEKLFF
V gene: TRBV9; clone size: NA; J gene: TRBJ2-7; D gene: NA; CDR3 DNA: TGTGCCAGCAGCTGGGGTGGAGGTGGTTCGGCCTACGAGCAGTACTTC; CDR3 protein: CASSWGGGGSAYEQYF
V gene: TRBV7-9; clone size: once; J gene: TRBJ1-5; D gene: NA; CDR3 DNA: TGTGCCAGCAGCAGTCAGGGGAGTGTGAATCAGCCCCAGCATTTT; CDR3 protein: CASSSQGSVNQPQHF
V gene: TRBV11-2; clone size: NA; J gene: TRBJ1-1; D gene: NA; CDR3 DNA: TGTGCCAGCAGCCCATTGGTCACTGAAGCTTTCTTT; CDR3 protein: CASSPLVTEAFF
V gene: TRBV30; clone size: many; J gene: TRBJ1-6; D gene: TRBD1; CDR3 DNA: TGTGCCTGGAGTGCACAGGGGAATTCACCCCTCCACTTT; CDR3 protein: CAWSAQGNSPLHF
V gene: TRBV19; clone size: few; J gene: TRBJ1-2; D gene: TRBD1; CDR3 DNA: TGTGCCAGTAGCGGGACAGCTGGAGGCTACACCTTC; CDR3 protein: CASSGTAGGYTF
V gene: TRBV25-1; clone size: NA; J gene: TRBJ2-3; D gene: NA; CDR3 DNA: TGTGCCAGCAGAGAATACAGCACAGATACGCAGTATTTT; CDR3 protein: CASREYSTDTQYF
V gene: TRBV12-3/TRBV12-4; clone size: NA; J gene: TRBJ2-7; D gene: NA; CDR3 DNA: TGTGCCACCGTTCCCAACGAGTCCTACGAGCAGTACTTC; CDR3 protein: CATVPNESYEQYF
V gene: TRBV30; clone size: NA; J gene: TRBJ1-2; D gene: NA; CDR3 DNA: TGTGCCTGGAGTATGTCCGTCGGCTATGGCTACACCTTC; CDR3 protein: CAWSMSVGYGYTF
V gene: TRBV12-3/TRBV12-4; clone size: NA; J gene: TRBJ1-5; D gene: TRBD1; CDR3 DNA: TGTGCCAGCAGTGGGACAGTTAGCAATCAGCCCCAGCATTTT; CDR3 protein: CASSGTVSNQPQHF
V gene: TRBV7-2; clone size: once; J gene: TRBJ2-7; D gene: TRBD1; CDR3 DNA: TGTGCCAGCAGGCTACAGGGGGCGAACGAGCAGTACTTC; CDR3 protein: CASRLQGANEQYF
V gene: TRBV27; clone size: few; J gene: TRBJ1-1; D gene: NA; CDR3 DNA: TGTGCCAGCAGTTCCCATGGGACTGAAGCTTTCTTT; CDR3 protein: CASSSHGTEAFF
V gene: TRBV2; clone size: NA; J gene: TRBJ1-5; D gene: NA; CDR3 DNA: TGTGCCAGCAGGGCAGCCAATCAGCCCCAGCATTTT; CDR3 protein: CASRAANQPQHF
V gene: TRBV13; clone size: NA; J gene: TRBJ2-1; D gene: TRBD1; CDR3 DNA: TGCGCCAGCAGCCCCACAGGGGATCTCTCCTACAATGAGCAGTTCTTC; CDR3 protein: CASSPTGDLSYNEQFF
V gene: TRBV7-6; clone size: few; J gene: TRBJ2-7; D gene: NA; CDR3 DNA: TGTGCCAGCAGCTTAGTCCCCGGCGAGCAGTACTTC; CDR3 protein: CASSLVPGEQYF
V gene: TRBV19; clone size: NA; J gene: TRBJ2-5; D gene: NA; CDR3 DNA: TGTGCCAGTAGTATAGGGGGGGAGCGAGGAGAGACCCAGTACTTC; CDR3 protein: CASSIGGERGETQYF
V gene: TRBV7-3; clone size: NA; J gene: TRBJ2-3; D gene: TRBD2; CDR3 DNA: TGTGCCAGCACTAGCGGGAGACGGACAGATACGCAGTATTTT; CDR3 protein: CASTSGRRTDTQYF
V gene: TRBV28; clone size: NA; J gene: TRBJ1-5; D gene: NA; CDR3 DNA: TGTGCCAGCGGTCTCAGGCAGACTAGCAATCAGCCCCAGCATTTT; CDR3 protein: CASGLRQTSNQPQHF
V gene: TRBV5-1; clone size: NA; J gene: TRBJ1-2; D gene: NA; CDR3 DNA: TGCGCCAGCAGCTTAGAGGGCTCAGACTATGGCTACACCTTC; CDR3 protein: CASSLEGSDYGYTF
V gene: TRBV5-6; clone size: NA; J gene: TRBJ1-1; D gene: TRBD1; CDR3 DNA: TGTGCCAGCAGTGCAGCAGGACAGGGGATGAACACTGAAGCTTTCTTT; CDR3 protein: CASSAAGQGMNTEAFF
V gene: TRBV9; clone size: NA; J gene: TRBJ2-1; D gene: NA; CDR3 DNA: TGTGCCAGCAGCGTATCCGGTTGGCATGAGCAGTTCTTC; CDR3 protein: CASSVSGWHEQFF
V gene: TRBV5-1; clone size: NA; J gene: TRBJ1-4; D gene: TRBD1; CDR3 DNA: TGCGCCAGCAGTACAGGGGGGGGTGAAAAACTGTTTTTT; CDR3 protein: CASSTGGGEKLFF
V gene: TRBV5-1; clone size: NA; J gene: TRBJ1-1; D gene: NA; CDR3 DNA: TGCGCCAGCAGCCTCCCCACTCTGAACACTGAAGCTTTCTTT; CDR3 protein: CASSLPTLNTEAFF
V gene: TRBV20-1; clone size: once; J gene: TRBJ2-7; D gene: NA; CDR3 DNA: TGCAGTGCTAGAGATCGACACAAGAGGCCCTACGAGCAGTACTTC; CDR3 protein: CSARDRHKRPYEQYF
V gene: TRBV25-1; clone size: many; J gene: TRBJ2-2; D gene: NA; CDR3 DNA: TGTGCCAGCAGTGGACAGCTGAACACCGGGGAGCTGTTTTTT; CDR3 protein: CASSGQLNTGELFF
V gene: TRBV24-1; clone size: few; J gene: TRBJ2-2; D gene: NA; CDR3 DNA: TGTGCCACCAGTGTCCGGGACAAAGGGACCGGGGAGCTGTTTTTT; CDR3 protein: CATSVRDKGTGELFF
V gene: TRBV10-2; clone size: many; J gene: TRBJ2-7; D gene: NA; CDR3 DNA: TGCGCCAGCAGTGAGGTACAGTCCTACGAGCAGTACTTC; CDR3 protein: CASSEVQSYEQYF
V gene: TRBV6-1; clone size: NA; J gene: TRBJ2-7; D gene: NA; CDR3 DNA: TGTGCCAGCAAGGGGGGAACAGGGTCCTACGAGCAGTACTTC; CDR3 protein: CASKGGTGSYEQYF
V gene: TRBV4-1; clone size: few; J gene: TRBJ1-5; D gene: NA; CDR3 DNA: TGCGCCAGCAGCCCGGGGGCGAATAGCAATCAGCCCCAGCATTTT; CDR3 protein: CASSPGANSNQPQHF
V gene: TRBV12-3/TRBV12-4; clone size: NA; J gene: TRBJ1-5; D gene: TRBD1; CDR3 DNA: TGTGCCAGCAGTTTATTCGGACAGGGAACTCAGGGAGGCAATCAGCCCCAGCATTTT; CDR3 protein: CASSLFGQGTQGGNQPQHF
V gene: TRBV12-3/TRBV12-4; clone size: NA; J gene: TRBJ2-7; D gene: NA; CDR3 DNA: TGTGCCAGCAGGGACCCTTCCTACTACGAGCAGTACTTC; CDR3 protein: CASRDPSYYEQYF
V gene: TRBV7-2; clone size: few; J gene: TRBJ1-6; D gene: NA; CDR3 DNA: TGTGCCAGCAGCTTAGCGGTATCTTCGCCCCTCCACTTT; CDR3 protein: CASSLAVSSPLHF
V gene: TRBV12-3/TRBV12-4; clone size: NA; J gene: TRBJ2-3; D gene: NA; CDR3 DNA: TGTGCCAGCAGTTCGAGACAGCGGGGCACAGATACGCAGTATTTT; CDR3 protein: CASSSRQRGTDTQYF
V gene: TRBV19; clone size: NA; J gene: TRBJ1-1; D gene: NA; CDR3 DNA: TGTGCCAGTAGTAGCGGGGGCCTAGATGCCACTGAAGCTTTCTTT; CDR3 protein: CASSSGGLDATEAFF
V gene: TRBV7-2; clone size: NA; J gene: TRBJ2-7; D gene: TRBD1; CDR3 DNA: TGTGCCAGCAGCTTCGGGACAGGGAAGTACGAGCAGTACTTC; CDR3 protein: CASSFGTGKYEQYF
V gene: TRBV10-3; clone size: few; J gene: TRBJ1-2; D gene: TRBD1; CDR3 DNA: TGTGCCATCAGTGCCGGACAGGGGGTCGCTAACTATGGCTACACCTTC; CDR3 protein: CAISAGQGVANYGYTF
V gene: TRBV7-8; clone size: NA; J gene: TRBJ2-3; D gene: TRBD1; CDR3 DNA: TGTGCCAGCAGCTTAGTAGGGGGCGAGGCGACAGATACGCAGTATTTT; CDR3 protein: CASSLVGGEATDTQYF